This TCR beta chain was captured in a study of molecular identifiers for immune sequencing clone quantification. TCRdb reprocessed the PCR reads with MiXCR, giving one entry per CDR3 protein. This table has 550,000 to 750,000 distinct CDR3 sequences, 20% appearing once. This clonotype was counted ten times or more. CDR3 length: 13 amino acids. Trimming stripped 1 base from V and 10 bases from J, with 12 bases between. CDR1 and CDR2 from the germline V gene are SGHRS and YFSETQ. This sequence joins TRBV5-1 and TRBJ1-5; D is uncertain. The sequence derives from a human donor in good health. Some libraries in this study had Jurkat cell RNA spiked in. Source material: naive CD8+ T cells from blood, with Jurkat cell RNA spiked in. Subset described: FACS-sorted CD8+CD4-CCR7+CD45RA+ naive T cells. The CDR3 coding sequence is TGCGCCAGCAGCTTGTCCCGATCCTCCCCCCAGCATTTT. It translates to CASSLSRSSPQHF.